The clone carrying this T cell receptor beta chain has ten or more counts. What it recognizes is unknown. The record originates from a study of response to subunit inactivated influenza vaccine. General observations from the study: There was a suggestion from the authors that each seasonal influenza vaccination recruits few new T cells.

Per the germline V gene, CDR1 is LNHNV and CDR2 is YYDKDF (reference sequence). There are 15 residues in the CDR3. Between the trimmed V and J ends, which lost 0 bases and 0 bases, there was a span of 6 bases. TCRdb analysed the RT-PCR reads with MiXCR anew, one entry per CDR3 protein. The table records 280,000 or so distinct CDR3 sequences, around a fifth of them present only once. This specimen was PBMCs from blood, taken approximately 20 months after vaccination. V usage is TRBV15 and J usage is TRBJ1-5; D gene ambiguous. This sequence was found in a man aged 45 to 70 who received an inactivated influenza vaccine. The CDR3 nucleotides are TGTGCCACCAGCAGAGATAAGGGTAGCAATCAGCCCCAGCATTTT. Translation gives CATSRDKGSNQPQHF.